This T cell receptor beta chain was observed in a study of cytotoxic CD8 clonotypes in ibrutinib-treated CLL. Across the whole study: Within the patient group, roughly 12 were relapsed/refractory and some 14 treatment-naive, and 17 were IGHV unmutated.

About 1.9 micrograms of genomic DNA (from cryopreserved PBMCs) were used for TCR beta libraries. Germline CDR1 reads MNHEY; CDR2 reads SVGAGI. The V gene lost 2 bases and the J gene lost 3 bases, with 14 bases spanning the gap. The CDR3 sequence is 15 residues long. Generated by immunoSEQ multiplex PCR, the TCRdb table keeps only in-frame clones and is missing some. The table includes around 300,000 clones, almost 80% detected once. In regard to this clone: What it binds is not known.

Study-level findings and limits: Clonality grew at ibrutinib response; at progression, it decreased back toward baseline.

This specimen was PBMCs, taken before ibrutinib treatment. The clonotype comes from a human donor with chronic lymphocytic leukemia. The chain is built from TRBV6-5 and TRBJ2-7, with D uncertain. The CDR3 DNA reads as TGTGCCAGCAGTTACGGTCCTAGTGGTTTCTACGAGCAGTACTTC. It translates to CASSYGPSGFYEQYF.